This TCR beta chain was recorded in a study of cytomegalovirus exposure and HLA in healthy donors. Primers included in the PCR were 60 Vbeta and 13 Jbeta primers. Authors' analysis steps: In a later analysis, around 10 million of tens of millions of unique beta chains occurred in at least two donors. Clones were sequenced by immunoSEQ multiplex PCR, and TCRdb holds only the in-frame ones, with some missing. V, J and clone size are those of that table, while D and trimming were read from the DNA. The sample shows about 160,000 clones, around 74% of them seen only once. Study-wide results and limits: Donor immune exposure was known only as CMV serostatus.

Germline V CDR1 and CDR2: ENHRY, SYGVKD. The CDR3 extends over 18 amino acids. V lost 5 bases and J lost 2; bases outside the gene matches: 9. Of note for this clone: Its antigen is unknown.

The sequenced sample consisted of PBMCs. This sequence was found in a female donor in good health and CMV-seronegative. J is TRBJ2-3 and V is TRBV10-3; TRBD2 agrees at 14 bases. CDR3 sequence reads: CAISTLGLAGENTDTQYF. The CDR3 DNA sequence: TGTGCCATCAGTACCCTGGGACTAGCGGGAGAAAACACAGATACGCAGTATTTT.